These T cell receptor beta chains were read from a single sample in a study of resident and recirculating memory T cells in vitiligo. Sequencing used immunoSEQ multiplex PCR; TCRdb keeps in-frame clones, though not all of them. The sample holds around 78,000 clones; 92% are singletons and the top ten take roughly 5%. Input material: blood. Receptors originate from a male donor with vitiligo. CDR3s include the opening cysteine and the closing phenylalanine or tryptophan. A D gene is named only where the DNA matches it firmly. Size is omitted from some rows. Given values are once, few, many or a class for expanded clones.

d_gene | abundance | j_gene | v_gene | CDR3aa | CDR3nt
- | - | TRBJ2-7 | TRBV7-3 | CASTLGPGGTYEQYF | TGTGCCAGCACCCTAGGCCCTGGCGGGACCTACGAGCAGTACTTC
- | - | TRBJ2-2 | TRBV5-1 | CASRVPMQMNTGELFF | TGCGCCAGCCGGGTCCCGATGCAAATGAACACCGGGGAGCTGTTTTTT
TRBD2 | - | TRBJ2-1 | TRBV11-3 | CASSSPSGRALNPEQFF | TGTGCCAGCAGCTCGCCTAGCGGGAGGGCTTTAAACCCAGAGCAGTTCTTC
TRBD2 | - | TRBJ2-7 | TRBV28 | CASSFQAGGPSEQYF | TGTGCCAGCAGTTTTCAAGCGGGAGGGCCCAGCGAGCAGTACTTC
TRBD1 | - | TRBJ2-2 | TRBV4-3 | CASSQEWGQGTAGELFF | TGCGCCAGCAGCCAAGAATGGGGACAGGGGACCGCCGGGGAGCTGTTTTTT
TRBD1 | once | TRBJ2-3 | TRBV11-2 | CASRRYRDRDTDTQYF | TGTGCCAGCAGACGGTACCGGGACAGGGACACAGATACGCAGTATTTT
TRBD2 | - | TRBJ2-1 | TRBV4-1 | CASRLAGGSYNEQFF | TGCGCCAGCAGGCTAGCGGGAGGGTCCTACAATGAGCAGTTCTTC
TRBD2 | - | TRBJ2-7 | TRBV5-1 | CASRLSGRGGGEQYF | TGCGCCAGCAGATTATCCGGGCGCGGGGGGGGCGAGCAGTACTTC
- | - | TRBJ1-2 | TRBV10-3 | CAIGSGYYDYGYTF | TGTGCCATCGGGTCAGGGTACTATGACTATGGCTACACCTTC
TRBD2 | - | TRBJ2-3 | TRBV11-1 | CASSSGTSGTDTQYF | TGTGCCAGCAGCTCCGGGACTAGCGGCACAGATACGCAGTATTTT
TRBD2 | - | TRBJ2-1 | TRBV4-1 | CASSQGRGLAGESEQFF | TGCGCCAGCAGCCAAGGACGGGGACTAGCGGGAGAAAGTGAGCAGTTCTTC
TRBD2 | - | TRBJ2-3 | TRBV9 | CASSVTSGSPNTQYF | TGTGCCAGCAGCGTGACTAGCGGGTCTCCCAATACGCAGTATTTT
- | - | TRBJ2-5 | TRBV2 | CASSAYQETQYF | TGTGCCAGCAGCGCGTACCAAGAGACCCAGTACTTC
TRBD2 | - | TRBJ2-3 | TRBV9 | CASRLSGSVTDTQYF | TGTGCCAGCAGGTTGAGCGGGAGCGTGACAGATACGCAGTATTTT
- | - | TRBJ2-7 | TRBV19 | CASSTDTGPYEQYF | TGTGCCAGTAGTACCGATACTGGGCCCTACGAGCAGTACTTC
TRBD2 | - | TRBJ2-2 | TRBV27 | CASSLREGPGELFF | TGTGCCAGCAGTTTGAGGGAGGGCCCCGGGGAGCTGTTTTTT
- | - | TRBJ1-5 | TRBV7-2 | CASSPGQINQPQHF | TGTGCCAGCAGCCCTGGACAAATCAATCAGCCCCAGCATTTT
- | - | TRBJ2-1 | TRBV5-4 | CASSSVAPWEQFF | TGTGCCAGCAGCTCAGTGGCCCCATGGGAGCAGTTCTTC
TRBD2 | - | TRBJ2-7 | TRBV11-2 | CASSLAGGPDEQYF | TGTGCCAGCAGCTTAGCGGGAGGGCCGGACGAGCAGTACTTC
TRBD1 | once | TRBJ2-7 | TRBV7-2 | CASSTPGQGRRSYEQYF | TGTGCCAGCAGCACTCCGGGACAGGGGAGAAGGTCCTACGAGCAGTACTTC
TRBD2 | few | TRBJ2-1 | TRBV6-1 | CASNLAGRNEQFF | TGTGCCAGCAACCTAGCGGGACGGAATGAGCAGTTCTTC
- | - | TRBJ1-5 | TRBV30 | CAWSRPLGRVNQPQHF | TGTGCCTGGAGCCGCCCGCTCGGGCGGGTCAATCAGCCCCAGCATTTT
- | - | TRBJ2-3 | TRBV11-3 | CASSSVFGGSTDTQYF | TGTGCCAGCAGCTCCGTGTTTGGGGGCTCCACAGATACGCAGTATTTT
- | - | TRBJ1-1 | TRBV28 | CASTIRGGRAGTEAFF | TGTGCCAGCACCATCCGAGGTGGTAGGGCAGGGACTGAAGCTTTCTTT
- | - | TRBJ2-7 | TRBV6-5 | CASSYSQATYEQYF | TGTGCCAGCAGTTACTCCCAGGCTACCTACGAGCAGTACTTC
TRBD2 | - | TRBJ2-1 | TRBV7-2 | CASSPLSAGGWNEQFF | TGTGCCAGCAGCCCCTTGTCAGCGGGAGGGTGGAATGAGCAGTTCTTC
- | few | TRBJ1-1 | TRBV28 | CASSPAGPGGEAFF | TGTGCCAGCAGTCCGGCGGGGCCTGGGGGGGAAGCTTTCTTT
- | - | TRBJ2-2 | TRBV11-3 | CASSFRGGTGELFF | TGTGCCAGCAGCTTCAGGGGCGGCACCGGGGAGCTGTTTTTT
TRBD2 | - | TRBJ2-7 | TRBV30 | CAWSSPGTSGRKGYEQYF | TGTGCCTGGAGTAGCCCCGGGACTAGCGGGAGAAAAGGCTACGAGCAGTACTTC
TRBD1 | - | TRBJ1-1 | TRBV19 | CASKGQGNTEAFF | TGTGCCAGTAAGGGACAGGGGAACACTGAAGCTTTCTTT
- | - | TRBJ2-7 | TRBV11-2 | CASSYTAGAEQYF | TGTGCCAGCAGCTATACCGCTGGGGCCGAGCAGTACTTC
- | - | TRBJ2-3 | TRBV19 | CASSNTGNTDTQYF | TGTGCCAGTAGTAACACAGGGAACACAGATACGCAGTATTTT
TRBD1 | - | TRBJ1-3 | TRBV11-2 | CASSPRKGGTGGNTIYF | TGTGCCAGCAGCCCTAGGAAAGGGGGCACGGGAGGAAACACCATATATTTT
TRBD1 | - | TRBJ2-1 | TRBV7-9 | CASSWPGQGVDEQFF | TGTGCCAGCAGCTGGCCCGGACAGGGGGTTGATGAGCAGTTCTTC
- | - | TRBJ1-5 | TRBV7-8 | CASSLSRNQPQHF | TGTGCCAGCAGCTTAAGCAGGAATCAGCCCCAGCATTTT
TRBD1 | - | TRBJ2-5 | TRBV19 | CASRDRGWETQYF | TGTGCCAGTCGGGACAGGGGATGGGAGACCCAGTACTTC
- | - | TRBJ1-4 | TRBV28 | CASSDSLVEKLFF | TGTGCCAGCAGTGACAGTCTTGTGGAAAAACTGTTTTTT